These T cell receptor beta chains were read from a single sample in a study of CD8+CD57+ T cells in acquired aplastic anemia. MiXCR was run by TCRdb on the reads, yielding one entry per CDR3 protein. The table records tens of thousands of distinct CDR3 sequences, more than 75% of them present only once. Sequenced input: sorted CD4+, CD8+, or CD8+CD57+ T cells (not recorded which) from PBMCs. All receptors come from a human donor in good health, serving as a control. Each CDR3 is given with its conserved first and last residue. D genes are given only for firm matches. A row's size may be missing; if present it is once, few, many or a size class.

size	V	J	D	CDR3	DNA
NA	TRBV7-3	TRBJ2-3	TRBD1	CASSPSRDRGHGDTQYF	TGTGCCAGCAGCCCGAGCAGGGACAGGGGGCATGGAGATACGCAGTATTTT
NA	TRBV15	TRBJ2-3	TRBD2	CATSVPGLGTDTQYF	TGTGCCACCAGCGTTCCGGGACTAGGGACAGATACGCAGTATTTT
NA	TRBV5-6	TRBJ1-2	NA	CASTPAGGGNYGYTF	TGTGCCAGCACCCCGGCGGGCGGGGGGAACTATGGCTACACCTTC
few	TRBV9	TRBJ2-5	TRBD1	CASSVGTGGSETQYF	TGTGCCAGCAGCGTAGGGACAGGGGGTTCGGAGACCCAGTACTTC
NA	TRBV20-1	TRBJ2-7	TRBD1	CSARDRDRVTNEQYF	TGCAGTGCTAGAGACAGGGACAGGGTGACAAACGAGCAGTACTTC
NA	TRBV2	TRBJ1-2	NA	CASSEGVTGYYGYTF	TGTGCCAGCAGTGAAGGCGTAACAGGGTACTATGGCTACACCTTC
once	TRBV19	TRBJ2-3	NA	CASSTGSDTQRF	TGTGCCAGTTCCACAGGGTCGGATACGCAGCGTTTT
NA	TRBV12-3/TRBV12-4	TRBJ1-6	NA	CASSLREVNNSPLHF	TGTGCCAGCAGTTTAAGGGAGGTAAATAATTCACCCCTCCACTTT
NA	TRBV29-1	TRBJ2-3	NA	CSVEVGNTDTQYF	TGCAGCGTTGAAGTTGGGAACACAGATACGCAGTATTTT
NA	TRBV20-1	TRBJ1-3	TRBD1	CSARFGTGVGNTIYF	TGCAGTGCTAGGTTTGGGACAGGAGTAGGAAACACCATATATTTT
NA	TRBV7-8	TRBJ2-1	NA	CASSPGGYNEQFF	TGTGCCAGCAGCCCCGGGGGTTACAATGAGCAGTTCTTC
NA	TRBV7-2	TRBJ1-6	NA	CAARSGYNSPLHF	TGTGCCGCTAGATCGGGATACAATTCACCCCTCCACTTT
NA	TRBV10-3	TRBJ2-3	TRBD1	CAISEGRGQGLDTQYF	TGTGCCATCAGTGAGGGCCGGGGACAGGGCTTAGATACGCAGTATTTT
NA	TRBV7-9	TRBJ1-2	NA	CASSLEAEGYGYTF	TGTGCCAGCAGCTTAGAGGCCGAGGGATACGGCTACACCTTC
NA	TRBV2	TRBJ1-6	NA	CASRVTNSPLHF	TGTGCCAGCAGGGTTACGAATTCACCCCTCCACTTT
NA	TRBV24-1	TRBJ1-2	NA	CATSEIGGLSGYTF	TGTGCCACCAGTGAGATAGGGGGATTGAGTGGCTACACCTTC
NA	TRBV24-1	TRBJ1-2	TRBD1	CATSEPGQGTGYTF	TGTGCCACCAGTGAGCCGGGACAGGGGACTGGCTACACCTTC
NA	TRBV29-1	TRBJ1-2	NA	CSVEDRGFSYGYTF	TGCAGCGTTGAAGACAGGGGATTCAGCTATGGCTACACCTTC
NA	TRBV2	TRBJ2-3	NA	CASSPGGGRTQYF	TGTGCCAGCAGCCCAGGGGGGGGGCGTACGCAGTATTTT
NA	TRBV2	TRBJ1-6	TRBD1	CASNDGQGYNSPLHF	TGTGCCAGCAATGACGGACAGGGCTATAATTCACCCCTCCACTTT
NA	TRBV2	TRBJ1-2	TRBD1	CASSLQGNYGYTF	TGTGCCAGCAGTTTACAGGGGAACTATGGCTACACCTTC
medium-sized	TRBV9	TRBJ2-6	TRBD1	CASSEQGYGANVLTF	TGTGCCAGCAGCGAACAGGGGTATGGGGCCAACGTCCTGACTTTC
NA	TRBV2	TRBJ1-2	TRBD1	CASSDRQGATYGYTF	TGTGCCAGCAGTGACCGACAGGGGGCGACCTATGGCTACACCTTC
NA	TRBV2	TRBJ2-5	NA	CASSTLRTLETQYF	TGTGCCAGCAGCACTCTCAGGACCCTCGAGACCCAGTACTTC
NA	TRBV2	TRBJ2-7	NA	CASSGRYEQYF	TGTGCCAGCAGTGGACGCTACGAGCAGTACTTC
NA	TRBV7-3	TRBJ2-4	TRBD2	CASSLAGGRNIQYF	TGTGCCAGCAGCCTAGCGGGGGGAAGAAACATTCAGTACTTC
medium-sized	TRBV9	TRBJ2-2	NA	CASSGIQGNAGELFF	TGTGCCAGCAGCGGTATACAGGGTAACGCCGGGGAGCTGTTTTTT
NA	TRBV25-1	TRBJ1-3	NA	CASSGGNGNTIYF	TGTGCCAGCAGTGGCGGGAATGGAAACACCATATATTTT
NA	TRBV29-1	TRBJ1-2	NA	CSAKKPGDNYGYTF	TGCAGCGCGAAGAAACCAGGGGACAACTATGGCTACACCTTC
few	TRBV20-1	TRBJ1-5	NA	CSARDHEGVGQPQHF	TGCAGTGCTAGAGATCATGAGGGAGTGGGTCAGCCCCAGCATTTT
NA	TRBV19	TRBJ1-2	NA	CASSIGQYPNYGYTF	TGTGCCAGTAGTATAGGACAGTACCCTAACTATGGCTACACCTTC
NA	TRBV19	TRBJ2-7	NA	CASSTRGISGYEQYF	TGTGCCAGTAGTACCCGGGGCATCTCGGGCTACGAGCAGTACTTC
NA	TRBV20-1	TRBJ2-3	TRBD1	CSARGQGNTDTQYF	TGCAGTGCTAGGGGACAGGGCAACACAGATACGCAGTATTTT
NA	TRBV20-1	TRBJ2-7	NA	CSARWTATYEQYF	TGCAGTGCTCGTTGGACAGCAACCTACGAGCAGTACTTC
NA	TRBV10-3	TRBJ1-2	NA	CAISEVQGDGYTF	TGTGCCATCAGTGAGGTACAGGGTGATGGCTACACCTTC
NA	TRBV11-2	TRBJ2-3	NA	CASSWTYTSTDTQYF	TGTGCCAGCAGCTGGACATACACTAGCACAGATACGCAGTATTTT
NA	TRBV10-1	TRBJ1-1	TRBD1	CAISATGAVNTEAFF	TGCGCCATCAGTGCGACAGGGGCTGTGAACACTGAAGCTTTCTTT